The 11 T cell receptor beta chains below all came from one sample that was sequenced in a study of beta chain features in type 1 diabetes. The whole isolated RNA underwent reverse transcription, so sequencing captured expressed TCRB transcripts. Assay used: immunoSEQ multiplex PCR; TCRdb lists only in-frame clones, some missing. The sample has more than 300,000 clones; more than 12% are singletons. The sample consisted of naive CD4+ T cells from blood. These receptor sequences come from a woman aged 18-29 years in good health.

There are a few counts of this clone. CDR3 DNA sequence: TGTGCCAGCAGCGCCCCACTAGCGGGAGTGGAGACCCAGTACTTC. Encoded protein: CASSAPLAGVETQYF. The rearrangement joins TRBV28 to TRBJ2-5; 11 bases agree with TRBD2. The CDR3 extends over 15 amino acids. Trimming cost V 6 bases and J 5 bases; bases outside gene matches: 8. Germline V lookup: CDR1 MDHEN, CDR2 SYDVKM.

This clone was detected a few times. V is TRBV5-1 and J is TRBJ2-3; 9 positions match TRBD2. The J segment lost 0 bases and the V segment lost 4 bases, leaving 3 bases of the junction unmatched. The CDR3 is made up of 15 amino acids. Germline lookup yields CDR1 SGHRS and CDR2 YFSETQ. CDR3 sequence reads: CASSKGLASTDTQYF. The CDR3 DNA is TGCGCCAGCAGCAAAGGACTAGCGAGCACAGATACGCAGTATTTT.

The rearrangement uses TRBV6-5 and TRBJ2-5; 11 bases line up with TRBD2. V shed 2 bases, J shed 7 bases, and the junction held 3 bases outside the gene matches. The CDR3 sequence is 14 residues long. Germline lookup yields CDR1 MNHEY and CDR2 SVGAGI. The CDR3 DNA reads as TGTGCCAGCAGTTACCTAGGGACTAGCGGGACCCAGTACTTC. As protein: CASSYLGTSGTQYF.

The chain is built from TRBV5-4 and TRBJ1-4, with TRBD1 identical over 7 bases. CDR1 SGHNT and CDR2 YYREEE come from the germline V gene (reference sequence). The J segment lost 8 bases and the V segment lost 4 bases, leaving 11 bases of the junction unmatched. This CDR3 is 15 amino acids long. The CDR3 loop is CASSVQGRKGEKLFF. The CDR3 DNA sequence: TGTGCCAGCAGCGTACAGGGGCGGAAGGGGGAAAAACTGTTTTTT.

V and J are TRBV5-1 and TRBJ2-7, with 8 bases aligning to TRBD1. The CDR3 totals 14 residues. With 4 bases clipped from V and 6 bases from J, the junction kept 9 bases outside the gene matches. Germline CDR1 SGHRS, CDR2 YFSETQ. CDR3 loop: CASSVAGGTGEQYF. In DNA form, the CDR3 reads TGCGCCAGCAGCGTCGCAGGGGGCACGGGCGAGCAGTACTTC.

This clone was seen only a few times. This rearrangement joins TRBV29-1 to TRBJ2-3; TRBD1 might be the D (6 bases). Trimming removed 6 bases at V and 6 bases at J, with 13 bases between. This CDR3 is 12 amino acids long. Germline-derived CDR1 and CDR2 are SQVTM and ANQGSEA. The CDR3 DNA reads TGCAGCGTCGACTCAGGGGTCGATACGCAGTATTTT. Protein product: CSVDSGVDTQYF.

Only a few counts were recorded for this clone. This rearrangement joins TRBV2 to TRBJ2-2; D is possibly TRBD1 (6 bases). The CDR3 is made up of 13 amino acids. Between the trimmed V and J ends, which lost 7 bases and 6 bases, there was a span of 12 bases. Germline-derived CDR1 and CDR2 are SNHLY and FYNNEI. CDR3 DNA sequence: TGTGCCAGCACAGGGGTGATGGCCGGGGAGCTGTTTTTT. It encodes CASTGVMAGELFF.

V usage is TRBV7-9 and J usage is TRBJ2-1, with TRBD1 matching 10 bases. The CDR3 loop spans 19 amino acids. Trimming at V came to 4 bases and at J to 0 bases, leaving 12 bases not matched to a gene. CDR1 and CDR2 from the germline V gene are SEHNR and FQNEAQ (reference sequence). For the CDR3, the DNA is TGTGCCAGCAGCTCGACAGGGGGCAATCTGGCAATCTCCTACAATGAGCAGTTCTTC. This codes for CASSSTGGNLAISYNEQFF.

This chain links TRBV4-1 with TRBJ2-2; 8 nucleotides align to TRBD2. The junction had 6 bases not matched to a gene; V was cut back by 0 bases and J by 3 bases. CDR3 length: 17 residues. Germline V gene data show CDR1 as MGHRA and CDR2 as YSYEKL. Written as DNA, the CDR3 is TGCGCCAGCAGCCAAGATCGAAGCGGGAGAGACACCGGGGAGCTGTTTTTT. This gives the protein CASSQDRSGRDTGELFF.

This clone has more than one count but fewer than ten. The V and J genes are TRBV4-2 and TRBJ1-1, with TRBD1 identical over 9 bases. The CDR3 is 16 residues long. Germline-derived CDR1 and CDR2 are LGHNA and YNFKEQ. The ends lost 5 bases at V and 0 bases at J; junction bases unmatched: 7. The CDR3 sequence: CASSYRGTGLNTEAFF. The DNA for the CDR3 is TGTGCCAGCAGCTATAGAGGGACAGGGCTGAACACTGAAGCTTTCTTT.

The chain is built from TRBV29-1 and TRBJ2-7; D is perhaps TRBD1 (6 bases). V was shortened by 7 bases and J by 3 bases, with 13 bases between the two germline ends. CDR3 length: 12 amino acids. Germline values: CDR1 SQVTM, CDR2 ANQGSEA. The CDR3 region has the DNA TGCAGCGGGGTAGGGGGATTCTACGAGCAGTACTTC. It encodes CSGVGGFYEQYF.